The T cell receptor (beta chain) described here comes from a study of blood T cells in healthy people across ages. Through a sample-barcoded 5' primer and a J-beta primer mix, a second PCR was run for about 6 to 12 cycles. A single record per CDR3 protein comes from TCRdb applying MiXCR to the 5' RACE reads. The table records about 640,000 distinct CDR3 sequences, about 30% of them present only once. Concerning this clonotype: Its target is not known.

The study's findings and limits: It was held that the diversity estimates obtained from one million T cells were underestimates. Naive T cell percentage showed a strong correlation with TCR beta diversity.

Looked up from germline, CDR1 is SGHTA and CDR2 is FQGNSA. The CDR3 has 15 amino acids. Between the trimmed V and J ends, which lost 2 bases and 12 bases, there was a span of 20 bases. The receptor's source is a woman aged 80 or over in good health. The rearrangement uses TRBV7-2 and TRBJ2-1, with D perhaps assigned TRBD1 or TRBD2 (6 bases each). The specimen was blood. The CDR3 sequence is CASSLWAGEAYGQFF. DNA of the CDR3: TGTGCCAGCAGCTTATGGGCAGGGGAGGCCTACGGGCAGTTCTTC.